A single sample gave rise to the 2 T cell receptor beta chains below, sequenced in a study of early T cells in non-severe SARS-CoV-2 infection. One entry per CDR3 protein results from TCRdb running MiXCR on the 5' RACE reads. The sample has around 26,000 distinct CDR3 sequences, roughly 4.4% seen once. The sequencing sample was made of whole blood. These receptors were obtained from an adult who was a healthcare worker with PCR-confirmed SARS-CoV-2 infection or an uninfected control (not recorded which).

This clonotype was counted at least ten times. This chain uses TRBV9 with TRBJ2-3; the D call may be TRBD1 or TRBD2 (5 bases each). V was trimmed by 4 bases and J by 4 bases, leaving 16 bases between them. Per the germline V gene, CDR1 is SGDLS and CDR2 is YYNGEE. The CDR3 sequence is 15 residues long. The CDR3 bases are TGTGCCAGCAGCCCAGAGGGGAAGGGTCCAGATACGCAGTATTTT. Translation gives CASSPEGKGPDTQYF.

Relative to its sample, this clonotype is medium-sized (0.01 to 0.1%). This chain uses TRBV4-1 with TRBJ2-5; 7 bases fit TRBD1. V lost 2 bases and J lost 5; bases outside the gene matches: 5. CDR1 and CDR2 from the germline V gene are MGHRA and YSYEKL. The CDR3 is 14 residues long. The CDR3 sequence is CASSQTPRGETQYF. The CDR3, as DNA: TGCGCCAGCAGCCAAACTCCCAGGGGGGAGACCCAGTACTTC.